These 30 T cell receptor beta chains were sequenced from one sample in a study of blood T cell repertoires in COVID-19. Produced via immunoSEQ multiplex PCR; TCRdb's table is partial and in-frame only. Of some 260,000 clones in the sample, more than 70% were seen once. Input material: peripheral blood. All receptors derive from a woman aged 40 to 50 who had recovered from COVID-19.

Here the CDR3 reads CASSQERARYNEQFF. The CDR3 DNA reads TGCGCCAGCAGCCAAGAACGAGCCCGCTACAATGAGCAGTTCTTC. The chain couples TRBV4-1 to TRBJ2-1; D unclear. This CDR3 contains 15 residues. CDR1 and CDR2 (germline): MGHRA, YSYEKL. V was cut by 0 bases and J by 3 bases, with 9 bases left in between.

The chain uses TRBV9 and TRBJ1-2; no reliable D call. Germline CDR1 and CDR2: SGDLS and YYNGEE. Trimming took off 0 bases at V and 8 bases at J, with 8 bases between the two ends. CDR3 length: 12 amino acids. The CDR3 DNA reads TGTGCCAGCAGCGTAGCCGGGGAGGGCTACACCTTC. This sequence encodes CASSVAGEGYTF.

The rearrangement joins TRBV28 to TRBJ2-1; possible D gene TRBD2, 5 bases. In germline, CDR1 is MDHEN, CDR2 SYDVKM. The CDR3 contains 14 residues. The germline V and J ends were trimmed by 4 bases and 6 bases, with 13 bases remaining between them. CDR3 nucleotide sequence: TGTGCCAGCAGTTCAGGACTGTCCATCAATGAGCAGTTCTTC. Its translation is CASSSGLSINEQFF. Full variable domain (missing parts from reference TRBV28 and TRBJ2-1): DVKVTQSSRYLVKRTGEKVFLECVQDMDHENMFWYRQDPGLGLRLIYFSYDVKMKEKGDIPEGYSVSREKKERFSLILESASTNQTSMYLCASSSGLSINEQFFGPGTRLTVL.

This sequence joins TRBV27 and TRBJ1-2; D might be TRBD1 (5 bases). Trimming left V 6 bases short and J 4 bases short, with 21 bases between. The V gene's germline CDR1 is MNHEY and CDR2 SMNVEV (reference sequence). The CDR3 covers 16 residues. The CDR3 bases are TGTGCCAGCAGGCGGCAGGGACCGCCGGGAGGCTATGGCTACACCTTC. This sequence encodes CASRRQGPPGGYGYTF.

The genes are TRBV5-4 and TRBJ1-6, with 7 bases that match TRBD1. Germline V gene sequence: CDR1 SGHNT, CDR2 YYREEE (reference sequence). CDR3 length equals 17 residues. With 7 bases clipped from V and 0 bases from J, the junction kept 10 bases outside the gene matches. The CDR3 coding sequence is TGTGCCAGCCACCAGGGACAGCTGAGCTCCTATAATTCACCCCTCCACTTT. Amino acids: CASHQGQLSSYNSPLHF.

The rearrangement joins TRBV5-1 to TRBJ2-1; perhaps TRBD2 as D (6 bases). The length of the CDR3 is 15 residues. Germline V lookup: CDR1 SGHRS, CDR2 YFSETQ. V gave up 0 bases and J gave up 5 bases, with 12 bases separating them. In DNA form, the CDR3 reads TGCGCCAGCAGCTTGGGGGGACTTGCGCACAATGAGCAGTTCTTC. As protein: CASSLGGLAHNEQFF. The full variable domain, its missing parts supplied by reference TRBV5-1 and TRBJ2-1, is KAGVTQTPRYLIKTRGQQVTLSCSPISGHRSVSWYQQTPGQGLQFLFEYFSETQRNKGNFPGRFSGRQFSNSRSEMNVSTLELGDSALYLCASSLGGLAHNEQFFGPGTRLTVL.

The gene calls are TRBV11-2 and TRBJ1-1; perhaps TRBD1 as D (5 bases). This CDR3 contains 13 residues. Germline-derived CDR1 and CDR2 are SGHAT and FQNNGV. Trimming took 6 bases from V and 6 from J, leaving 14 bases between them. CDR3 bases: TGTGCCAGCAGGACGTGGGGCTTGGCTGAAGCTTTCTTT. Translated: CASRTWGLAEAFF.

The CDR3, as DNA: TGTGCCAGTAGTCCCGCGGGGGCGGGCTATGGCTACACCTTC. This translates into CASSPAGAGYGYTF. V gene TRBV19 combines with J gene TRBJ1-2; D is perhaps TRBD1 (6 bases). V lost 5 bases to trimming and J lost 4 bases, with 14 bases between them. The CDR3 is 14 residues long. Germline V CDR1 and CDR2: LNHDA, SQIVND (reference sequence).

The J gene is TRBJ2-7, the V gene TRBV6-5, with D possibly TRBD2 on 6 matching bases. Germline V CDR1 and CDR2: MNHEY, SVGAGI. The CDR3 contains 13 residues. V shed 6 bases and J shed 7 bases, with 16 bases lying between them. CDR3 coding DNA: TGTGCCAGCAGCCCACGGGACTTCGGGGAGCAGTACTTC. Translated, it gives CASSPRDFGEQYF.

The V and J genes are TRBV29-1 and TRBJ2-7; tentatively, D is TRBD1 (6 bases). Germline V gene sequence: CDR1 SQVTM, CDR2 ANQGSEA. The CDR3 sequence is 12 residues long. Deletions cut 6 bases from V and 4 bases from J, with 13 bases between. CDR3 amino acids: CSVRDTPYEQYF. DNA of the CDR3: TGCAGCGTCAGGGACACCCCGTACGAGCAGTACTTC.

With respect to this clone: A read error may produce the germline difference seen at one junction end. The J gene is TRBJ2-1, the V gene TRBV29-1; D may correspond to TRBD1 or TRBD2 (5 bases each). The CDR3 loop spans 12 amino acids. Per germline, CDR1 SQVTM and CDR2 ANQGSEA. CDR3 nucleotides: TGCCGCGTTGGGGGAGAATACAATGAGCAGTTCTTC. Its translation is CRVGGEYNEQFF.

This clone was recorded only once. V usage is TRBV25-1 and J usage is TRBJ2-5, with D hard to call. V was pared by 3 bases and J by 3 bases, with 14 bases between. The CDR3 sequence is 15 residues long. CDR1 and CDR2 (germline): MGHDK, SYGVNS. The CDR3 DNA reads TGTGCCAGCAGTGATCCGGCCGCGAGCGAAGAGACCCAGTACTTC. Residues: CASSDPAASEETQYF. Using reference TRBV25-1 and TRBJ2-5 for the parts outside the CDR3, the full variable domain is EADIYQTPRYLVIGTGKKITLECSQTMGHDKMYWYQQDPGMELHLIHYSYGVNSTEKGDLSSESTVSRIRTEHFPLTLESARPSHTSQYLCASSDPAASEETQYFGPGTRLLVL.

This clone has a single count. V gene TRBV6-5 combines with J gene TRBJ2-3; TRBD2 matches 8 bases. From germline, CDR1 is MNHEY and CDR2 SVGAGI. The J segment lost 5 bases and the V segment lost 6 bases, leaving 7 bases of the junction unmatched. The CDR3 has 14 amino acids. CDR3 in amino acids: CASSPGLARDTQYF. CDR3 nucleotides: TGTGCCAGCAGCCCAGGACTAGCCCGAGATACGCAGTATTTT.

This clone has a single count. The gene calls are TRBV7-2 and TRBJ1-1; D is perhaps TRBD1 (6 bases). With 5 bases removed from V and 1 base from J, the gap between germline ends came to 11 bases. This CDR3 is 14 amino acids long. Germline V lookup: CDR1 SGHTA, CDR2 FQGNSA. This CDR3 is CASSPPGQNTEAFF. CDR3 bases: TGTGCCAGCAGCCCTCCGGGACAGAACACTGAAGCTTTCTTT.

This rearrangement joins TRBV4-3 to TRBJ1-1; D is uncertain. Germline loops: CDR1 LGHNA, CDR2 YSLEER. The CDR3 is 15 residues long. Trimming stripped 0 bases from V and 6 bases from J, with 14 bases between. The CDR3 spells CASSQDGIAAAEAFF. The CDR3 bases are TGCGCCAGCAGCCAAGACGGGATCGCGGCGGCTGAAGCTTTCTTT.

The chain employs TRBV5-1 and TRBJ1-2; D is perhaps TRBD1 (6 bases). The CDR3 sequence is 16 residues long. Trimming cost V 4 bases and J 1 base, with 17 bases left between them. From germline, CDR1 is SGHRS and CDR2 YFSETQ. The CDR3 DNA is TGCGCCAGCAGCCTGGCGACGGGGGGCCTTAACTATGGCTACACCTTC. It specifies CASSLATGGLNYGYTF.

The rearrangement joins TRBV30 to TRBJ1-2, with 8 bases that match TRBD1. The CDR3 contains 15 residues. CDR1 and CDR2 from the germline V gene are GTSNPN and SVGIG (reference sequence). Trimming cost V 8 bases and J 3 bases; bases outside gene matches: 14. This chain's CDR3 is CAGETGTGSYYGYTF. The CDR3 region has the DNA TGTGCCGGTGAGACCGGGACAGGCAGCTACTATGGCTACACCTTC.

The V gene is TRBV29-1, the J gene TRBJ1-4; tentatively, D is TRBD1 (5 bases). The germline V and J ends were trimmed by 6 bases and 7 bases, with 18 bases remaining between them. CDR1 and CDR2 (germline): SQVTM, ANQGSEA. The CDR3 covers 14 residues. CDR3: CSVLGSGGAEKLFF. The CDR3 DNA reads TGCAGCGTCCTCGGGAGCGGTGGGGCTGAAAAACTGTTTTTT.

There are a few counts of this clone. The V call is TRBV5-4, the J call TRBJ1-2; D may be TRBD1 (5 bases). Per the germline V gene, CDR1 is SGHNT and CDR2 is YYREEE (reference sequence). V lost 0 bases and J lost 0, with 9 bases in between. CDR3 length: 15 amino acids. The CDR3 sequence: CASSLAGGTNYGYTF. CDR3 nucleotides: TGTGCCAGCAGCTTGGCCGGGGGAACTAACTATGGCTACACCTTC.

This chain uses TRBV6-2 or TRBV6-3 with TRBJ1-1, with D uncertain. This CDR3 region has 15 residues. With 5 bases removed from V and 0 bases from J, the gap between germline ends came to 13 bases. Germline loops: CDR1 MNHEY, CDR2 SVGEGT. CDR3 region: CASSGGDGLNTEAFF. CDR3 in DNA: TGTGCCAGCAGTGGAGGAGACGGTTTGAACACTGAAGCTTTCTTT.

This sequence joins TRBV24-1 and TRBJ1-2; TRBD1 agrees at 7 bases. Germline V lookup: CDR1 KGHDR, CDR2 SFDVKD. This CDR3 has 14 amino acids. V was pared by 4 bases and J by 8 bases, with 9 bases of the junction left unmatched. The CDR3 is CATSDFDRAGGYTF. The CDR3 region has the DNA TGTGCCACCAGTGACTTTGACAGGGCTGGCGGCTACACCTTC.

The rearrangement links TRBV30 to TRBJ2-2; TRBD2 agrees at 13 bases. With 6 bases clipped from V and 9 bases from J, the junction kept 7 bases outside the gene matches. The CDR3 has 14 residues. CDR1 and CDR2 from the germline V gene are GTSNPN and SVGIG (reference sequence). CDR3 nucleotide sequence: TGTGCCTGCAGCCACGGGACTAGCGGGAGGGAGCTGTTTTTT. This sequence encodes CACSHGTSGRELFF.

The J gene is TRBJ2-1, the V gene TRBV5-6; TRBD1 matches at 11 bases. The germline gives CDR1 SGHDT, CDR2 YYEEEE. The CDR3 is made up of 15 amino acids. Trimming at V came to 4 bases and at J to 6 bases, leaving 6 bases not matched to a gene. The CDR3 here is CASSPGQGGINEQFF. The CDR3, as DNA: TGTGCCAGCAGCCCGGGACAGGGGGGGATCAATGAGCAGTTCTTC.

The chain has TRBV2 and TRBJ2-2, with a tentative D call TRBD2 (6 bases). The CDR3 has 15 residues. Between the trimmed V and J ends, which lost 1 base and 1 base, there was a span of 7 bases. Per the germline V gene, CDR1 is SNHLY and CDR2 is FYNNEI. The CDR3 here is CASSEVGGNTGELFF. The CDR3 DNA reads TGTGCCAGCAGTGAAGTCGGGGGGAACACCGGGGAGCTGTTTTTT. Full variable domain (remainder filled in from reference TRBV2 and TRBJ2-2): EPEVTQTPSHQVTQMGQEVILRCVPISNHLYFYWYRQILGQKVEFLVSFYNNEISEKSEIFDDQFSVERPDGSNFTLKIRSTKLEDSAMYFCASSEVGGNTGELFFGEGSRLTVL.

In DNA form, the CDR3 reads TGTGCCAGCAGTGAACGAGTGAACACTGAAGCTTTCTTT. This translates into CASSERVNTEAFF. The J gene is TRBJ1-1, the V gene TRBV2; no firm D call. Germline V lookup: CDR1 SNHLY, CDR2 FYNNEI. The CDR3 spans 13 residues. V lost 2 bases, J lost 0 bases, and 4 bases lay in between.

The chain couples TRBV6-5 to TRBJ2-5; 7 positions match TRBD2. The CDR3 is made up of 15 amino acids. Per germline, CDR1 MNHEY and CDR2 SVGAGI. V shed 6 bases and J 2 bases; nucleotides not matched to a gene: 9. CDR3 sequence (DNA): TGTGCCAGCAGCCCCTCGGGCGGGAGACAAGAGACCCAGTACTTC. Translating gives CASSPSGGRQETQYF.

This clone was seen a single time. This rearrangement joins TRBV19 to TRBJ2-3; D possibly corresponds to TRBD2 (5 bases). CDR3 length: 15 amino acids. CDR1 and CDR2 (germline): LNHDA, SQIVND (reference sequence). V shed 1 base and J shed 4 bases, with 12 bases lying between them. In DNA form, the CDR3 reads TGTGCCAGTAGTATAGTTGAGGGAGTGGCAGATACGCAGTATTTT. It is translated as CASSIVEGVADTQYF.

The chain combines TRBV21-1 with TRBJ1-2; the table assigns TRBD1, which was not confirmed against the DNA. TRBV21-1 is assigned pseudogene status. The CDR3 spans 14 residues. The CDR3, as DNA: TGTGCCAGCACCGAAGGGGGCCGGGACTATGGCTACACCTTC. Protein sequence: CASTEGGRDYGYTF.

The chain is built from TRBV7-3 and TRBJ2-1; 8 bases map to TRBD2. V shed 2 bases, J shed 8 bases, and the junction held 8 bases outside the gene matches. This CDR3 has 15 residues. Germline-derived CDR1 and CDR2 are SGHTA and FQGTGA. Here the CDR3 DNA reads TGTGCCAGCAGCTTAGCCAGCGGGGGAGTGTATGAGCAGTTCTTC. Its protein product is CASSLASGGVYEQFF.

This sequence joins TRBV30 and TRBJ2-3; the D gene is possibly TRBD2 (6 bases). The CDR3 runs to 13 residues. Trimming shortened V by 0 bases and J by 8 bases, and 12 bases separated the two germline ends. Germline V gene sequence: CDR1 GTSNPN, CDR2 SVGIG (reference sequence). The CDR3 DNA is TGTGCCTGGAGTGTACGGGAGAGGGGTACGCAGTATTTT. Protein product: CAWSVRERGTQYF.